These 5 T cell receptor beta chains share one sample of origin, sequenced in a study of T-cell memory formation after mild COVID-19. TCRdb reprocessed the 5' RACE reads via MiXCR and lists one record per CDR3 protein. The sample lists under 250,000 distinct CDR3 sequences, around 9.5% occurring once. Sequencing used PBMCs or a T cell subset sorted from them (not recorded which). Every receptor here comes from a man aged 18 to 30 who had mild COVID-19 (a few samples of this study predate the infection). Cell type and time point are not known.

CDR3 DNA: TGTGCCAGCACCCCCCCATATCGGGGGCCTTCCTACGAGCAGTACTTC. Amino acid sequence: CASTPPYRGPSYEQYF. V and J are TRBV6-6 and TRBJ2-7; D is tentatively TRBD1 or TRBD2 (6 bases each). Trimming removed 7 bases at V and 1 base at J, with 20 bases between. Germline assignment: CDR1 MNHNY and CDR2 SVGAGI (reference sequence). The length of the CDR3 is 16 residues.

The chain employs TRBV24-1 and TRBJ2-2; 10 bases agree with TRBD1. V shed 2 bases, J shed 7 bases, and the junction held 6 bases outside the gene matches. The CDR3 loop spans 16 amino acids. Germline lookup yields CDR1 KGHDR and CDR2 SFDVKD. The CDR3 nucleotides are TGTGCCACCAGTGATTCCGGGACAGGGGAAGTCGGGGAGCTGTTTTTT. Encoded protein: CATSDSGTGEVGELFF.

This clonotype showed up many times. The rearrangement links TRBV7-9 to TRBJ2-7; D may be TRBD1 or TRBD2 (5 bases each). The V end lost 1 base, the J end lost 6 bases, and 16 bases lay between the germline ends. CDR1 SEHNR and CDR2 FQNEAQ come from the germline V gene (reference sequence). The CDR3 extends over 15 amino acids. In nucleotides, the CDR3 is TGTGCCAGCAGCTTAGTTAGGGGCCCACTAGGCGAGCAGTACGTC. Its translation is CASSLVRGPLGEQYV.

This clonotype was recorded many times. This sequence joins TRBV20-1 and TRBJ2-2; D not certain. Per the germline V gene, CDR1 is DFQATT and CDR2 is SNEGSKA (reference sequence). The CDR3 has 13 amino acids. The V gene lost 3 bases and the J gene lost 4 bases, with 9 bases spanning the gap. CDR3 amino acids: CSASTQSTGELFF. The CDR3 DNA follows: TGCAGTGCTAGCACCCAAAGCACCGGGGAGCTGTTTTTT.

With regard to this clonotype: This CDR3 fails to terminate in the conserved phenylalanine or tryptophan, so it likely reflects a read error. The chain carries TRBV7-2 and TRBJ1-2; TRBD1 aligns across 9 bases. J lost 7 bases, V lost 2 bases, and 11 bases had no gene match. Germline CDR1 reads SGHTA; CDR2 reads FQGNSA. The length of the CDR3 is 16 residues. In DNA form, the CDR3 reads TGTGCCAGCAGCTTAACGACCGGGACAGGGTATCTTGGCTACACCTTA. This encodes CASSLTTGTGYLGYTL.